The 11 T cell receptor beta chains listed next were all sequenced from one sample in a study of CD8 T cells in Susac syndrome. Reverse transcription of roughly 0.5 to 1 ug RNA used random hexamers. Using its own MiXCR run on the immunoSEQ multiplex PCR reads, TCRdb lists one record per CDR3 protein. The table includes about 180,000 distinct CDR3 sequences, under 95% detected once. Sequenced input: CD4+ T cells from PBMCs. The receptors here all came from a human donor with Susac syndrome.

This chain connects TRBV25-1 to TRBJ2-3, with 8 bases lining up with TRBD2. V shed 8 bases, J shed 3 bases, and the junction held 7 bases outside the gene matches. The germline V gene has CDR1 MGHDK and CDR2 SYGVNS. This CDR3 region has 14 residues. CDR3 residues: CASRTSSNTDTQYF. CDR3 DNA: TGTGCCAGCCGGACTAGCAGTAATACAGATACGCAGTATTTT.

The chain uses TRBV7-2 and TRBJ2-4, with D uncertain. Germline loops: CDR1 SGHTA, CDR2 FQGNSA. This CDR3 has 11 amino acids. Trimming took off 6 bases at V and 9 bases at J, with 9 bases between the two ends. CDR3: CASSRTSIQYF. DNA of the CDR3: TGTGCCAGCAGTCGTACAAGCATTCAGTACTTC. Supplemented by reference TRBV7-2 and TRBJ2-4, the full variable domain reads GAGVSQSPSNKVTEKGKDVELRCDPISGHTALYWYRQSLGQGLEFLIYFQGNSAPDKSGLPSDRFSAERTGGSVSTLTIQRTQQEDSAVYLCASSRTSIQYFGAGTRLSVL.

This chain connects TRBV5-1 to TRBJ2-7; 7 positions agree with TRBD1. CDR3 length equals 14 residues. J was trimmed by 3 bases and V by 5 bases; bases with no gene match: 8. CDR1 is SGHRS, CDR2 YFSETQ, per germline. The CDR3 loop is CASRSTGTDYEQYF. The DNA for the CDR3 is TGCGCCAGCAGATCCACCGGGACAGACTACGAGCAGTACTTC.

The chain couples TRBV29-1 to TRBJ2-2; 11 bases line up with TRBD1. Germline V gene sequence: CDR1 SQVTM, CDR2 ANQGSEA. This CDR3 contains 13 residues. V gave up 6 bases and J gave up 6 bases; unmatched junction bases: 3. The CDR3 nucleotides are TGCAGCGTCGGACAGGGGGCTGCCGGGGAGCTGTTTTTT. Translated, it gives CSVGQGAAGELFF.

The chain has TRBV5-1 and TRBJ2-1; tentative D call: TRBD2 (6 bases). The germline V gene has CDR1 SGHRS and CDR2 YFSETQ. CDR3 size: 14 residues. Trimming took off 4 bases at V and 9 bases at J, with 17 bases between the two ends. The CDR3 sequence is CASSPGVRSIEQFF. Written as DNA, the CDR3 is TGCGCCAGCAGCCCGGGGGTCCGCTCTATTGAGCAGTTCTTC. The full variable domain, completed using reference TRBV5-1 and TRBJ2-1, is KAGVTQTPRYLIKTRGQQVTLSCSPISGHRSVSWYQQTPGQGLQFLFEYFSETQRNKGNFPGRFSGRQFSNSRSEMNVSTLELGDSALYLCASSPGVRSIEQFFGPGTRLTVL.

This chain links TRBV14 with TRBJ2-2; TRBD1 matches at 7 bases. Germline CDR1 reads SGHDN; CDR2 reads FVKESK. This CDR3 contains 16 residues. Trimming cost V 4 bases and J 4 bases; bases outside gene matches: 9. CDR3 in amino acids: CASSLLRGYRTGELFF. CDR3 DNA: TGTGCCAGCAGCCTCCTCAGGGGGTACCGCACCGGGGAGCTGTTTTTT. The full variable domain, with the rest looked up from reference TRBV14 and TRBJ2-2, is EAGVTQFPSHSVIEKGQTVTLRCDPISGHDNLYWYRRVMGKEIKFLLHFVKESKQDESGMPNNRFLAERTGGTYSTLKVQPAELEDSGVYFCASSLLRGYRTGELFFGEGSRLTVL.

The chain links TRBV6-5 to TRBJ1-2; no clear D gene. This CDR3 is 13 amino acids long. Deletions cut 2 bases from V and 5 bases from J, with 9 bases between. Germline-derived CDR1 and CDR2 are MNHEY and SVGAGI. CDR3 sequence (DNA): TGTGCCAGCAGTTACGCCGAGCGGTATGGCTACACCTTC. Translation gives CASSYAERYGYTF.

The gene calls are TRBV30 and TRBJ2-7; D is unclear. The germline gives CDR1 GTSNPN, CDR2 SVGIG (reference sequence). V lost 5 bases, J lost 3 bases, and 5 bases lay in between. The CDR3 spans 10 residues. The CDR3 loop reads CAWENYEQYF. In nucleotides, the CDR3 is TGTGCCTGGGAAAACTACGAGCAGTACTTC.

The chain is built from TRBV20-1 and TRBJ1-6, with 9 bases lining up with TRBD1. V shed 4 bases, J shed 7 bases, and the junction held 5 bases outside the gene matches. The CDR3 is 14 residues long. The germline V gene encodes CDR1 DFQATT and CDR2 SNEGSKA (reference sequence). The CDR3 region is CSATPGTGNSPLHF. CDR3 bases: TGCAGTGCTACCCCCGGGACAGGGAATTCACCCCTCCACTTT.

The CDR3 is CASSLATGLETQYF. The CDR3 bases are TGTGCCAGCAGCTTGGCAACAGGGCTAGAGACCCAGTACTTC. This chain links TRBV5-6 with TRBJ2-5; D might be TRBD1 (6 bases). The CDR3 is 14 residues long. The germline V and J ends were trimmed by 0 bases and 4 bases, with 10 bases remaining between them. Per the germline V gene, CDR1 is SGHDT and CDR2 is YYEEEE.

The genes are TRBV5-5 and TRBJ1-4; possible D gene TRBD1, 5 bases. Trimming took 1 base from V and 8 from J, leaving 12 bases between them. Germline CDR1 SGHKS, CDR2 YYEKEE (reference sequence). The CDR3 is 14 amino acids. CDR3 DNA sequence: TGTGCCAGCAGCTTGTGGGGGTGGCAGGAAAAACTGTTTTTT. Translated, it gives CASSLWGWQEKLFF.